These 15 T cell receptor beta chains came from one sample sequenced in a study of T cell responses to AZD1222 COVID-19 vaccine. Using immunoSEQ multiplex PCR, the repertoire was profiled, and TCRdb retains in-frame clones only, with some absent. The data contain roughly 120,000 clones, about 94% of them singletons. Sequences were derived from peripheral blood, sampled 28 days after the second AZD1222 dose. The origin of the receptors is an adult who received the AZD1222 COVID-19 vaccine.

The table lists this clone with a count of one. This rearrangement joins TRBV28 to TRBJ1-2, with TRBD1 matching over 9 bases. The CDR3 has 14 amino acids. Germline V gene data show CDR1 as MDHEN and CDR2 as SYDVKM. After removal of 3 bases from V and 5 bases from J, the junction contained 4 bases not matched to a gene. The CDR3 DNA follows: TGTGCCAGCAGTTTGGGACAGGGAACTTATGGCTACACCTTC. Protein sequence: CASSLGQGTYGYTF.

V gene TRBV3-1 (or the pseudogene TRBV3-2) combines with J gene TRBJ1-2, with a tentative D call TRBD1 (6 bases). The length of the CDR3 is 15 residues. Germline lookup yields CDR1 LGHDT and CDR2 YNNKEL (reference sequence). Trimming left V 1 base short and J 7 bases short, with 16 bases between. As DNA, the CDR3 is TGTGCCAGCAGCCAAGGCCAGGGGCGAATAGGTGGCTACACCTTC. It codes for CASSQGQGRIGGYTF.

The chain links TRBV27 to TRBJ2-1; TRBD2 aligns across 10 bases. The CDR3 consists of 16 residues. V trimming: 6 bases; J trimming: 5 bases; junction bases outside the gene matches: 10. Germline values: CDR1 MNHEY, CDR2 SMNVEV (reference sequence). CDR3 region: CASSPQGTSVHNEQFF. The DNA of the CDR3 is TGTGCCAGCAGCCCCCAAGGGACTAGCGTCCACAATGAGCAGTTCTTC.

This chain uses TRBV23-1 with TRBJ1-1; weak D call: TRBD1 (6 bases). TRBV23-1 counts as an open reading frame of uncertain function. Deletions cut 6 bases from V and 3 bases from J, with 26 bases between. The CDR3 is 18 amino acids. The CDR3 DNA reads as TGCGCCAGCAGAGCGGACAGAAACACTCCAAAGGGTGACACTGAAGCTTTCTTT. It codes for CASRADRNTPKGDTEAFF.

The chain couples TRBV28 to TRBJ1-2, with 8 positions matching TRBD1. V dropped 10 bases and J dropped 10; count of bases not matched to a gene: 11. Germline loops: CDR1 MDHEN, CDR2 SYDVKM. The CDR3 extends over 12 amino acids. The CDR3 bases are TGTGCCATCCTCCCGGGACAGGATAACTACACCTTC. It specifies CAILPGQDNYTF.

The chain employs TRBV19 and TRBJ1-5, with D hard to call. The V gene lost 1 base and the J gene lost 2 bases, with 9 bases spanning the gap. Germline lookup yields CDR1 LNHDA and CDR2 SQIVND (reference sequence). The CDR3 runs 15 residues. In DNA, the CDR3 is TGTGCCAGTAGTATAGTGGCGGGAGGCAATCAGCCCCAGCATTTT. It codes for CASSIVAGGNQPQHF.

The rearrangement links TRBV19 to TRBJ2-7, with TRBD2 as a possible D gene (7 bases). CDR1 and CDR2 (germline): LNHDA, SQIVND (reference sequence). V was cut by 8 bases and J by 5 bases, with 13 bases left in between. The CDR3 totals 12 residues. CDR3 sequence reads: CASGGGAHEQYF. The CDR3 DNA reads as TGTGCCAGTGGAGGGGGGGCCCACGAGCAGTACTTC.

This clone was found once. In nucleotides, the CDR3 is TGTGCCAGTCGGTCGACATCCAATCAGCCCCAGCATTTT. This sequence encodes CASRSTSNQPQHF. The chain joins TRBV12-3 or TRBV12-4 to TRBJ1-5; D uncertain. This CDR3 is built from 13 residues. V was pared by 9 bases and J by 3 bases, with 12 bases between.

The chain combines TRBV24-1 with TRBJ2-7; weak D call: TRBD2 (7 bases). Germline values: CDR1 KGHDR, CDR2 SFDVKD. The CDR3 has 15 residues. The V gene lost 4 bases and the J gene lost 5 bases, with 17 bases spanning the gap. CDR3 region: CATSDPTGGSDEQYF. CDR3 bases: TGTGCCACCAGTGACCCAACGGGGGGCAGCGACGAGCAGTACTTC.

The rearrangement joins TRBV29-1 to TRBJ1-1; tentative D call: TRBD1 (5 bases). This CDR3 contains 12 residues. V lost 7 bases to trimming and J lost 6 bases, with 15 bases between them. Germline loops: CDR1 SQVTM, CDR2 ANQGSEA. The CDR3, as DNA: TGCAGCGGAACCGGGACGAGAGCTGAAGCTTTCTTT. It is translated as CSGTGTRAEAFF.

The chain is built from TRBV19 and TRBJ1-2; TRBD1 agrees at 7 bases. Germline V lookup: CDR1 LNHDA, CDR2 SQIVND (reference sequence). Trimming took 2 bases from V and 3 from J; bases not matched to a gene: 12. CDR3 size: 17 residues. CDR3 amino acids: CASSIFSGGRGDYGYTF. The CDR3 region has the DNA TGTGCCAGTAGTATATTCAGCGGGGGCAGGGGGGACTATGGCTACACCTTC. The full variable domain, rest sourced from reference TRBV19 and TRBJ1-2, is DGGITQSPKYLFRKEGQNVTLSCEQNLNHDAMYWYRQDPGQGLRLIYYSQIVNDFQKGDIAEGYSVSREKKESFPLTVTSAQKNPTAFYLCASSIFSGGRGDYGYTFGSGTRLTVV.

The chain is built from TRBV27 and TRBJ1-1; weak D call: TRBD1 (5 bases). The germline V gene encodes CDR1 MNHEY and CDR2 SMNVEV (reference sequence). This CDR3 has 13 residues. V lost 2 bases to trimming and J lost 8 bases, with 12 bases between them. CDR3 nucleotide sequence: TGTGCCAGCAGTTTAGGGGACTCCAGGGAAGCTTTCTTT. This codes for CASSLGDSREAFF.

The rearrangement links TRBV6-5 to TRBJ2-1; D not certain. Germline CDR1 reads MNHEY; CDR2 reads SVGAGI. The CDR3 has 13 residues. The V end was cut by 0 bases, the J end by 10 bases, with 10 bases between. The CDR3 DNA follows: TGTGCCAGCAGTTACTCTCACCGCCTGGAGCAGTTCTTC. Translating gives CASSYSHRLEQFF.

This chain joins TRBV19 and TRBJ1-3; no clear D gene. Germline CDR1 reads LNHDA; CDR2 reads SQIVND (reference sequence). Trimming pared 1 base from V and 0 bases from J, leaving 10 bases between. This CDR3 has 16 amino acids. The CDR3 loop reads CASSIGWQYSGNTIYF. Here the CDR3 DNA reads TGTGCCAGTAGTATAGGTTGGCAGTACTCTGGAAACACCATATATTTT.

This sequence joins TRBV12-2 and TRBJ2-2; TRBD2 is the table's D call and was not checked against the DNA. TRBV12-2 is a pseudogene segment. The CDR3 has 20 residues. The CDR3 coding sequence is TGTGCAAGTCGCTTACCCCCCTACCTCGGACTGGGGATGAGCACCGGGGAGCTGTTTTTT. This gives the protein CASRLPPYLGLGMSTGELFF.